This T cell receptor beta chain came from a study of T cell responses to AZD1222 COVID-19 vaccine. General study points: The span of vaccine-associated CD4 TCRs extended across spike, with dominance at 160-218 and 743-854.

On this clone: Its specificity is not known.

Sequencing used immunoSEQ multiplex PCR; TCRdb keeps in-frame clones, though not all of them. The profile shows about 150,000 clones, 70% to 90% of them singletons. The CDR3 extends over 16 amino acids. The V end was cut by 3 bases, the J end by 4 bases, with 18 bases between. From germline, CDR1 is KGHSH and CDR2 LQKENI. The source material was peripheral blood, sampled on day 0 of MenACWY control vaccination. The V call is TRBV18, the J call TRBJ1-1; D remains unclear. The clonotype originates from an adult in good health. CDR3 loop: CASSPNAPGGSTEAFF. Written as DNA, the CDR3 is TGTGCCAGCTCACCCAATGCCCCGGGTGGGAGCACTGAAGCTTTCTTT.